This T cell receptor beta chain was found in a study of CD8 T cells in ankylosing spondylitis. Overall study results and limits: What appeared characteristic of ankylosing spondylitis blood was a TCR beta motif of eight or nine highly homologous variants. Disease-linked clones had a CD8+ phenotype and relatively low frequency in peripheral blood. Previous work reported some of these motif variants in the synovial fluid and blood of reactive arthritis. Enrichment of disease-linked clones was reportedly significant in matched ankylosing spondylitis synovial fluid.

In making TCR beta libraries, quantitative 5'-RACE with molecular barcodes was used. From the 5' RACE reads, TCRdb called clonotypes with MiXCR, one entry per CDR3 protein. The repertoire includes fewer than 550,000 distinct CDR3 sequences, 5.3% of them detected once, and 3.5% sits in the top ten. The CDR3 covers 16 residues. In germline, CDR1 is SGHTA, CDR2 FQGNSA. Trimming cost V 6 bases and J 1 base, with 15 bases left between them. This clonotype was detected many times. Its target is unknown. The TCR sequence derives from a male donor with ankylosing spondylitis. This sequence joins TRBV7-2 and TRBJ2-2; a possible D gene is TRBD1 (5 bases). The specimen was blood, either unsorted or a sorted T cell fraction (not recorded which). CDR3 DNA: TGTGCCAGCAGATTCGGTGGGGCAGGGAACACCGGGGAGCTGTTTTTT. As protein: CASRFGGAGNTGELFF.